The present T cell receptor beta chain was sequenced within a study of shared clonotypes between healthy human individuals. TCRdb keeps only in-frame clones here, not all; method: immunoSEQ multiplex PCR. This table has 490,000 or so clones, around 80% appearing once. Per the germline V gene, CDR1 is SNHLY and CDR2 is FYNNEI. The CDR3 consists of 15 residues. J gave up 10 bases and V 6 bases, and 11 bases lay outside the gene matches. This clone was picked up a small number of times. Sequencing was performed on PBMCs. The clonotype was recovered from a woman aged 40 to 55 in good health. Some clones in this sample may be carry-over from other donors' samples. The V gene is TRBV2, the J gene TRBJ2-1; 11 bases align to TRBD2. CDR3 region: CASRRLAGSQYEQFF. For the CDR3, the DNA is TGTGCCAGCAGACGACTAGCGGGGAGCCAATACGAGCAGTTCTTC.